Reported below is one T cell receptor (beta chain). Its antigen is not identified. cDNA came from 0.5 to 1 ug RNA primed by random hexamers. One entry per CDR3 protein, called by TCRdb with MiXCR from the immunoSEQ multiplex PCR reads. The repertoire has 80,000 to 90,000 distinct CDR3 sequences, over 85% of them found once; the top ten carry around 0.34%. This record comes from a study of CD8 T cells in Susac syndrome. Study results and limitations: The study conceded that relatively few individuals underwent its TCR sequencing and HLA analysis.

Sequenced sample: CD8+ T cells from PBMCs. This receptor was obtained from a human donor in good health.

CDR3 in amino acids: CASSPGRGEETQYF. The CDR3 DNA reads as TGTGCCAGCAGCCCCGGGCGGGGGGAAGAGACCCAGTACTTC. V usage is TRBV7-9 and J usage is TRBJ2-5; 8 bases are shared with TRBD2. V lost 5 bases and J lost 3; bases outside the gene matches: 5. Germline V lookup: CDR1 SEHNR, CDR2 FQNEAQ (reference sequence). The CDR3 extends over 14 amino acids.